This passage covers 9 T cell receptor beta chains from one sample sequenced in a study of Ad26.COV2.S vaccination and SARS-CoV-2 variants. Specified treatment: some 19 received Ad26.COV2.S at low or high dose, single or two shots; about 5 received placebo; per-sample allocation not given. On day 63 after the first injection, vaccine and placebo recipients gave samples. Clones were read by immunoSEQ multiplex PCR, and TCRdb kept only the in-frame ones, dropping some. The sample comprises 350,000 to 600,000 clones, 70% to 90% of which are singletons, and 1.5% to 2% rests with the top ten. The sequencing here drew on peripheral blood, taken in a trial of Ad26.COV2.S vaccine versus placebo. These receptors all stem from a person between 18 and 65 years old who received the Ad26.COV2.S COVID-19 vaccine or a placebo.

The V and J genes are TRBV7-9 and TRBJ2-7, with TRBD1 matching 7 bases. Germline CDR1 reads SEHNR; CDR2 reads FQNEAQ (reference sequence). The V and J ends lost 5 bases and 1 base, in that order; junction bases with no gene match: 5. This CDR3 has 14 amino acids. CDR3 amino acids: CASSAGQESYEQYF. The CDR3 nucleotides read TGTGCCAGCAGCGCTGGACAGGAATCCTACGAGCAGTACTTC.

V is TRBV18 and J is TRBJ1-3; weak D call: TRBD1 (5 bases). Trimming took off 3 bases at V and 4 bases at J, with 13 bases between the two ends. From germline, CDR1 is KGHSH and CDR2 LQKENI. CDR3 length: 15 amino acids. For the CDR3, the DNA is TGTGCCAGCTCACCGTCGGGGGGTGTAGGAAACACCATATATTTT. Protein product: CASSPSGGVGNTIYF. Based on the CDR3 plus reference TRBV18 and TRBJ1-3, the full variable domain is NAGVMQNPRHLVRRRGQEARLRCSPMKGHSHVYWYRQLPEEGLKFMVYLQKENIIDESGMPKERFSAEFPKEGPSILRIQQVVRGDSAAYFCASSPSGGVGNTIYFGEGSWLTVV.

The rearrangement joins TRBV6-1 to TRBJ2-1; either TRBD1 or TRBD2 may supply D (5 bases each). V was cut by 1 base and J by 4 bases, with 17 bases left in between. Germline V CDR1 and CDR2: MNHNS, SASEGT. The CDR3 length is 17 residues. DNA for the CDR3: TGTGCCAGCAGTGAAGGAAGGGGTGGGAGCTATTACAATGAGCAGTTCTTC. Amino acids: CASSEGRGGSYYNEQFF.

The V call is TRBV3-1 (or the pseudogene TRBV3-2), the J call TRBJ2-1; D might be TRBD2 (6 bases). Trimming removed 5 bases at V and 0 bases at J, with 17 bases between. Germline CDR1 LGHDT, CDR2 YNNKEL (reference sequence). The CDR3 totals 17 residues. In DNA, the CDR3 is TGTGCCAGCAGCGCACAGCCGGGACTGATCTCCTACAATGAGCAGTTCTTC. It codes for CASSAQPGLISYNEQFF.

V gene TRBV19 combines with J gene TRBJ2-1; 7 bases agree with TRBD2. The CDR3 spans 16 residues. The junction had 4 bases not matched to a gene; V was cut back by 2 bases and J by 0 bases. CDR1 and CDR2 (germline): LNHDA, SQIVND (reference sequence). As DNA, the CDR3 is TGTGCCAGTAGTATAAATCGCGGGAGCTCCTACAATGAGCAGTTCTTC. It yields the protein CASSINRGSSYNEQFF.

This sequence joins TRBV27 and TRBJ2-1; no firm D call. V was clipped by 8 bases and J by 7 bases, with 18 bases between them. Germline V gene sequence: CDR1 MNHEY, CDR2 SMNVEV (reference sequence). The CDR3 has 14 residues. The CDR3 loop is CASARVGFRNEQFF. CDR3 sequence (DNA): TGTGCCAGCGCCCGGGTGGGGTTTCGGAATGAGCAGTTCTTC.

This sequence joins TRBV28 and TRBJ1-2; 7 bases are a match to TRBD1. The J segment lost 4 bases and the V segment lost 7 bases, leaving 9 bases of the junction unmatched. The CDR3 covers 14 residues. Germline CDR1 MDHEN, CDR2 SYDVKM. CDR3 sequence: CASTAGQPLYGYTF. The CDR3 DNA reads TGTGCCAGCACCGCGGGACAGCCTCTCTATGGCTACACCTTC.

The DNA for the CDR3 is TGTGCCAGCAGCCAATACTCCGGGACGAACACTGAAGCTTTCTTT. Translation: CASSQYSGTNTEAFF. The chain is built from TRBV3-1 (or the pseudogene TRBV3-2) and TRBJ1-1; maybe TRBD1 (5 bases). V was clipped by 2 bases and J by 1 base, with 11 bases between them. This CDR3 is built from 15 residues. Germline V gene data show CDR1 as LGHDT and CDR2 as YNNKEL (reference sequence).

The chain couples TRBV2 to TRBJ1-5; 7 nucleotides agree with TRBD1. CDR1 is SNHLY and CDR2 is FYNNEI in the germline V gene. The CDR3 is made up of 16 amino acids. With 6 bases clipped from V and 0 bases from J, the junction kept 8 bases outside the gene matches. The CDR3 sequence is CASRKKGDSSNQPQHF. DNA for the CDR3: TGTGCCAGCAGAAAAAAAGGGGACAGTAGCAATCAGCCCCAGCATTTT.